This TCR beta chain was observed in a study of T cell repertoires in cytomegalovirus infection. About the research overall: Researchers turned to recently identified HLA-C-restricted CMV epitopes as well as well-studied HLA-B-restricted ones.

One entry per CDR3 protein, called by TCRdb with MiXCR from the reads. Of a few hundred thousand distinct CDR3 sequences listed, 40% were seen once; the top ten hold 48%. Study findings and constraints: Within the response measured ex vivo, HLA-C-restricted CMV-specific TCR beta clonotypes were dominant.

This clonotype has more than one count but fewer than ten. The antigen is undetermined. This specimen was cultured PBMCs, taken from culture after CMV antigen stimulation. The TCR originated in a human donor in good health (CMV status not recorded). Some clones in this sample may be carry-over from other donors' samples.

This CDR3 is CSAREAVYEQYF. The CDR3 region has the DNA TGCAGTGCTAGAGAGGCCGTCTACGAGCAGTACTTC. The chain joins TRBV20-1 to TRBJ2-7; D is uncertain. Per the germline V gene, CDR1 is DFQATT and CDR2 is SNEGSKA (reference sequence). V lost 0 bases and J lost 3, with 6 bases in between. The CDR3 loop spans 12 amino acids.